Each of the 17 T cell receptor beta chains below was sequenced from the same sample in a study of blood T cell repertoires in COVID-19. Clones were read by immunoSEQ multiplex PCR, and TCRdb kept only the in-frame ones, dropping some. Among nearly 250,000 clones listed, roughly 82% were seen once. Sequenced material: peripheral blood. The origin of the receptors is a woman older than 75 with COVID-19, enrolled during active disease.

The V call is TRBV7-9, the J call TRBJ1-2; TRBD1 matches at 9 bases. The CDR3 spans 14 residues. From germline, CDR1 is SEHNR and CDR2 FQNEAQ (reference sequence). The V segment lost 1 base and the J segment 8 bases; nucleotides outside the gene matches: 5. The CDR3: CASSLDGQGLGYTF. CDR3 DNA: TGTGCCAGCAGCTTAGACGGACAGGGGTTGGGCTACACCTTC.

CDR3 nucleotides: TGTGCCAGCAGTCGGGGGGGTGCAAATGAGCAGTTCTTC. Protein sequence: CASSRGGANEQFF. The genes are TRBV6-5 and TRBJ2-1, with TRBD2 matching 8 bases. The CDR3 is made up of 13 amino acids. Trimming took 5 bases from V and 7 from J; bases not matched to a gene: 4. Germline-derived CDR1 and CDR2 are MNHEY and SVGAGI.

V usage is TRBV15 and J usage is TRBJ1-6; 8 nucleotides line up with TRBD1. The CDR3 runs 16 residues. The trim removed 0 bases at V and 9 bases at J, leaving 7 bases unmatched. CDR1 and CDR2 from the germline V gene are LNHNV and YYDKDF (reference sequence). This CDR3 is CATSRERTGLGSPLHF. The CDR3 bases are TGTGCCACCAGCAGAGAAAGGACAGGGCTGGGTTCACCCCTCCACTTT.

The chain combines TRBV5-6 with TRBJ1-5; D perhaps matches TRBD1 (5 bases). This CDR3 has 16 amino acids. CDR1 is SGHDT, CDR2 YYEEEE, per germline. Trimming cost V 4 bases and J 0 bases, with 14 bases left between them. The CDR3 here is CASSPGGVSSNQPQHF. The CDR3 bases are TGTGCCAGCAGCCCGGGGGGGGTATCTAGCAATCAGCCCCAGCATTTT.

The chain links TRBV6-1 to TRBJ2-7; the D gene is possibly TRBD2 (5 bases). This CDR3 region has 15 residues. Germline V lookup: CDR1 MNHNS, CDR2 SASEGT. Trimming pared 2 bases from V and 3 bases from J, leaving 14 bases between. The CDR3 nucleotides read TGTGCCAGCAGTGAAAGCCCTAGCCCTTTCTACGAGCAGTACTTC. Amino acid sequence: CASSESPSPFYEQYF.

As regards this clone: An end of the junction differs from the germline gene, which may be a read error. The genes are TRBV6-5 and TRBJ1-5; a weak D match, TRBD1 (5 bases). CDR1 and CDR2 (germline): MNHEY, SVGAGI. CDR3 length: 12 residues. Here the CDR3 reads CASSSRGREGDF. DNA of the CDR3: TGTGCCAGCAGTAGTCGGGGGAGGGAAGGGGATTTT.

This chain uses TRBV3-1 (or the pseudogene TRBV3-2) with TRBJ2-7; TRBD2 agrees at 7 bases. CDR3 size: 14 residues. CDR1 is LGHDT and CDR2 is YNNKEL in the germline V gene (reference sequence). V lost 1 base, J lost 5 bases, and 5 bases stayed unmatched. The CDR3 loop is CASSQVGGKNEQYF. CDR3 coding DNA: TGTGCCAGCAGCCAAGTGGGGGGGAAAAACGAGCAGTACTTC.

V usage is TRBV10-1 and J usage is TRBJ2-3, with 7 bases that match TRBD2. The CDR3 totals 16 residues. Germline values: CDR1 WNHNN, CDR2 SYGVQD (reference sequence). Unmatched junction bases numbered 5, after V lost 0 bases and J lost 2 bases. The DNA for the CDR3 is TGCGCCAGCAGTGAGTCATCTAGCGGCGACACAGATACGCAGTATTTT. It specifies CASSESSSGDTDTQYF.

The V and J genes are TRBV5-4 and TRBJ1-6, with 9 nucleotides matching TRBD1. From germline, CDR1 is SGHNT and CDR2 YYREEE (reference sequence). The CDR3 consists of 16 residues. After removal of 2 bases from V and 4 bases from J, the junction contained 4 bases not matched to a gene. CDR3 DNA: TGTGCCAGCAGCTTACAGGGGGCTATTTATAATTCACCCCTCCACTTT. Translating it yields CASSLQGAIYNSPLHF.

The chain combines TRBV9 with TRBJ1-2, with D perhaps TRBD1 (6 bases). Between the trimmed V and J ends, which lost 4 bases and 8 bases, there was a span of 21 bases. Germline V gene sequence: CDR1 SGDLS, CDR2 YYNGEE. The CDR3 length is 15 residues. The CDR3 nucleotides are TGTGCCAGCAGCCAAACAGGGAACCCCATTAGGGGCTACACCTTC. It codes for CASSQTGNPIRGYTF.

The J gene is TRBJ1-6, the V gene TRBV5-1; possible D gene TRBD1, 5 bases. Germline assignment: CDR1 SGHRS and CDR2 YFSETQ. V lost 3 bases and J lost 3, with 10 bases in between. This CDR3 is built from 15 residues. The CDR3: CASSSGTYYNSPLHF. CDR3 DNA sequence: TGCGCCAGCAGCTCCGGGACTTACTATAATTCACCCCTCCACTTT.

The chain links TRBV19 to TRBJ1-1; a possible D gene is TRBD1 (5 bases). V lost 7 bases, J lost 1 base, and 16 bases lay in between. Germline-derived CDR1 and CDR2 are LNHDA and SQIVND (reference sequence). This CDR3 region has 15 residues. CDR3 in DNA: TGTGCCAGTACCCCCGGAGGGGCGCGGAACACTGAAGCTTTCTTT. This translates into CASTPGGARNTEAFF.

The chain combines TRBV6-5 with TRBJ1-1, with 8 nucleotides matching TRBD1. Germline-derived CDR1 and CDR2 are MNHEY and SVGAGI. Unmatched junction bases numbered 6, after V lost 6 bases and J lost 6 bases. The CDR3 is 13 amino acids. CDR3: CASSGQGRAEAFF. In DNA form, the CDR3 reads TGTGCCAGCAGCGGACAGGGTAGAGCTGAAGCTTTCTTT.

The chain joins TRBV18 to TRBJ1-3; D is unclear. CDR3 length: 16 amino acids. V lost 4 bases and J lost 0, with 13 bases in between. Germline assignment: CDR1 KGHSH and CDR2 LQKENI. As DNA, the CDR3 is TGTGCCAGCTCACTAAGTACAGCCAGCTCTGGAAACACCATATATTTT. Protein sequence: CASSLSTASSGNTIYF.

This chain joins TRBV6-6 and TRBJ1-1; 7 bases map to TRBD1. The CDR3 sequence is 13 residues long. V lost 7 bases to trimming and J lost 4 bases; unmatched junction nucleotides: 6. Per germline, CDR1 MNHNY and CDR2 SVGAGI (reference sequence). This CDR3 is CASNQGEVTEAFF. The DNA of the CDR3 is TGTGCCAGCAACCAGGGGGAGGTCACTGAAGCTTTCTTT.

The V call is TRBV7-8, the J call TRBJ1-5; TRBD1 might be the D (6 bases). The CDR3 sequence is 16 residues long. Germline assignment: CDR1 SGHVS and CDR2 FQNEAQ. Trimming stripped 1 base from V and 4 bases from J, with 14 bases between. CDR3 region: CASSLVGGAGNQPQHF. Written as DNA, the CDR3 is TGTGCCAGCAGCTTAGTAGGGGGGGCAGGAAATCAGCCCCAGCATTTT.

The rearrangement uses TRBV6-5 and TRBJ1-1, with a tentative D call TRBD1 (5 bases). The germline V and J ends were trimmed by 6 bases and 0 bases, with 14 bases remaining between them. Looked up from germline, CDR1 is MNHEY and CDR2 is SVGAGI. The CDR3 is made up of 15 amino acids. The CDR3 DNA reads TGTGCCAGCAGGGAGGGGACGGGTTTGAACACTGAAGCTTTCTTT. Its translation is CASREGTGLNTEAFF.